These 31 T cell receptor beta chains were sequenced from one sample in a study of blood T cell repertoires in COVID-19. Repertoires were generated with immunoSEQ multiplex PCR, while TCRdb's copy carries only in-frame clones and drops some. The data hold approximately 150,000 clones, with around 80% observed a single time. The source material was peripheral blood. The receptors originated from a woman between 65 and 79 years old who had recovered from COVID-19.

The CDR3 sequence is CASSGGTSGSADTQYF. The CDR3 DNA follows: TGCGCCAGCAGCGGGGGGACTAGCGGGAGTGCAGATACGCAGTATTTT. V gene TRBV5-1 combines with J gene TRBJ2-3; 14 bases fit TRBD2. CDR3 length equals 16 residues. Looked up from germline, CDR1 is SGHRS and CDR2 is YFSETQ. J lost 4 bases, V lost 4 bases, and 5 bases had no gene match.

The V gene is TRBV14, the J gene TRBJ1-1, with 9 bases matching TRBD1. There are 15 residues in the CDR3. J gave up 5 bases and V 5 bases, and 9 bases lay outside the gene matches. Per the germline V gene, CDR1 is SGHDN and CDR2 is FVKESK. CDR3 region: CASSDTGGARTEAFF. DNA for the CDR3: TGTGCCAGCAGCGACACAGGGGGCGCGAGGACTGAAGCTTTCTTT. Drawing the rest from reference TRBV14 and TRBJ1-1, the complete variable domain is EAGVTQFPSHSVIEKGQTVTLRCDPISGHDNLYWYRRVMGKEIKFLLHFVKESKQDESGMPNNRFLAERTGGTYSTLKVQPAELEDSGVYFCASSDTGGARTEAFFGQGTRLTVV.

The CDR3 spells CASSLAQGVYYGYTF. The CDR3 DNA reads as TGTGCCAGCAGCTTAGCGCAGGGGGTTTACTATGGCTACACCTTC. The chain joins TRBV7-8 to TRBJ1-2; TRBD1 agrees at 7 bases. Germline lookup yields CDR1 SGHVS and CDR2 FQNEAQ. V dropped 0 bases and J dropped 3; count of bases not matched to a gene: 4. CDR3 size: 15 residues.

Notes on this clone: This CDR3 is also generated by other DNA sequences in the sample. This chain joins TRBV28 and TRBJ1-5; D is uncertain. Germline V gives CDR1 MDHEN, CDR2 SYDVKM. The CDR3 is 13 amino acids. The V gene lost 1 base and the J gene lost 4 bases, with 5 bases spanning the gap. CDR3 DNA sequence: TGTGCCAGCAGTTTATCGCGGAATCAGCCCCAGCATTTT. Amino acid sequence: CASSLSRNQPQHF.

The chain is built from TRBV6-5 and TRBJ2-5; 8 bases agree with TRBD1. Germline V lookup: CDR1 MNHEY, CDR2 SVGAGI. The CDR3 runs 14 residues. V lost 2 bases to trimming and J lost 4 bases; unmatched junction nucleotides: 3. The CDR3 sequence: CASSYPDRGETQYF. The CDR3 region has the DNA TGTGCCAGCAGTTACCCAGACAGGGGAGAGACCCAGTACTTC.

V is TRBV18 and J is TRBJ1-4; possible D gene TRBD1, 6 bases. The V and J ends lost 3 bases and 4 bases respectively, with 15 bases between them. The CDR3 is 16 residues long. Germline loops: CDR1 KGHSH, CDR2 LQKENI. The CDR3 DNA sequence: TGTGCCAGCTCACCCAGGACAGCGGGGGATAATGAAAAACTGTTTTTT. This encodes CASSPRTAGDNEKLFF.

This chain connects TRBV20-1 to TRBJ2-7, with D possibly matching TRBD2 (5 bases). The V end was cut by 5 bases, the J end by 5 bases, with 10 bases between. The CDR3 has 11 amino acids. Germline CDR1 DFQATT, CDR2 SNEGSKA (reference sequence). CDR3 nucleotides: TGCAGTGCTTCTGACGGGGACGAGCAGTACTTC. Translating gives CSASDGDEQYF.

This clone was observed once. This chain links TRBV28 with TRBJ2-3; 9 nucleotides line up with TRBD2. V gave up 8 bases and J gave up 6 bases; unmatched junction bases: 12. Germline V gene data show CDR1 as MDHEN and CDR2 as SYDVKM. The CDR3 length is 15 residues. The CDR3 nucleotides read TGTGCCAGCCCCCCCGGCGGGAGGGCCCGGGATACGCAGTATTTT. It yields the protein CASPPGGRARDTQYF.

The rearrangement joins TRBV7-9 to TRBJ1-2; the match to TRBD1 covers 9 bases. V was clipped by 7 bases and J by 6 bases; unmatched bases: 12. The germline V gene has CDR1 SEHNR and CDR2 FQNEAQ (reference sequence). This CDR3 spans 15 amino acids. CDR3 region: CASIDTGTGSDGYTF. The CDR3 nucleotides are TGTGCCAGCATCGACACCGGGACAGGGTCCGATGGCTACACCTTC.

The chain uses TRBV11-2 and TRBJ2-7, with 7 positions matching TRBD1. Germline loops: CDR1 SGHAT, CDR2 FQNNGV. After removal of 2 bases from V and 4 bases from J, the junction contained 2 bases not matched to a gene. The CDR3 has 13 amino acids. The CDR3 here is CASSLTTGYEQYF. DNA for the CDR3: TGTGCCAGCAGCTTAACGACAGGGTACGAGCAGTACTTC.

The chain recombines TRBV6-2 or TRBV6-3 with TRBJ1-2; a weak D match, TRBD1 (6 bases). V lost 2 bases, J lost 6 bases, and 13 bases lay in between. The CDR3 is 14 amino acids. Looked up from germline, CDR1 is MNHEY and CDR2 is SVGEGT. CDR3 sequence reads: CASSYGPGANGYTF. The DNA of the CDR3 is TGTGCCAGCAGTTACGGGCCAGGGGCAAATGGCTACACCTTC.

This chain uses TRBV28 with TRBJ2-7; 7 nucleotides align to TRBD2. Germline CDR1 and CDR2: MDHEN and SYDVKM. This CDR3 has 15 amino acids. The ends lost 5 bases at V and 3 bases at J; junction bases unmatched: 10. Here the CDR3 reads CASSRSSSGLYEQYF. CDR3 coding DNA: TGTGCCAGCAGTCGGTCTTCTAGCGGCCTCTACGAGCAGTACTTC.

This chain connects TRBV19 to TRBJ2-5; tentatively, D is TRBD1 (7 bases). Trimming left V 2 bases short and J 5 bases short, with 15 bases between. Per the germline V gene, CDR1 is LNHDA and CDR2 is SQIVND (reference sequence). CDR3 size: 15 residues. The CDR3 nucleotides read TGTGCCAGTAGTATAACCGGCAGGGGGGCTGAGACCCAGTACTTC. Its translation: CASSITGRGAETQYF.

This clone was observed many times. V is TRBV6-1 and J is TRBJ2-4, with D perhaps matching TRBD1 (5 bases). The CDR3 runs to 14 residues. Trimming shortened V by 3 bases and J by 6 bases, and 12 bases separated the two germline ends. Per the germline V gene, CDR1 is MNHNS and CDR2 is SASEGT. This CDR3 reads CASSDSRVANIQYF. The CDR3 coding sequence is TGTGCCAGCAGTGATAGCAGGGTGGCAAACATTCAGTACTTC.

The gene calls are TRBV21-1 and TRBJ2-2; no check of the table's D call, TRBD1, against the DNA was made. TRBV21-1 is a known pseudogene. This CDR3 region has 17 residues. The CDR3 region is CASSPRPGQTYTGELFF. The CDR3, as DNA: TGTGCCAGCAGCCCCCGACCGGGACAGACATACACCGGGGAGCTGTTTTTT.

The chain has TRBV3-1 (or the pseudogene TRBV3-2) and TRBJ1-1, with D perhaps TRBD1 (6 bases). CDR3 length: 14 residues. The V and J ends lost 2 bases and 5 bases respectively, with 12 bases between them. From germline, CDR1 is LGHDT and CDR2 YNNKEL (reference sequence). CDR3 in DNA: TGTGCCAGCAGCCAAACAGGGATTGGAACTGAAGCTTTCTTT. It yields the protein CASSQTGIGTEAFF.

The J gene is TRBJ1-1, the V gene TRBV28; D remains unclear. The CDR3 has 13 amino acids. Deletions cut 5 bases from V and 5 bases from J, with 12 bases between. Germline CDR1 is MDHEN and CDR2 is SYDVKM. The CDR3 DNA reads TGTGCCAGCAGTCAGAGGGCGCGAACTGAAGCTTTCTTT. Translated: CASSQRARTEAFF.

This chain uses TRBV5-4 with TRBJ2-7, with D perhaps TRBD1 (6 bases). This CDR3 has 14 amino acids. Trimming left V 4 bases short and J 3 bases short, with 14 bases between. Germline values: CDR1 SGHNT, CDR2 YYREEE (reference sequence). The CDR3 loop reads CASSNPQGIYEQYF. DNA for the CDR3: TGTGCCAGCAGCAACCCCCAGGGGATCTACGAGCAGTACTTC. Using reference TRBV5-4 and TRBJ2-7 for the parts outside the CDR3, the full variable domain is ETGVTQSPTHLIKTRGQQVTLRCSSQSGHNTVSWYQQALGQGPQFIFQYYREEENGRGNFPPRFSGLQFPNYSSELNVNALELDDSALYLCASSNPQGIYEQYFGPGTRLTVT.

The chain uses TRBV5-1 and TRBJ1-2, with 7 bases fitting TRBD1. CDR3 length equals 17 residues. V shed 6 bases and J 2 bases; nucleotides not matched to a gene: 16. Germline V lookup: CDR1 SGHRS, CDR2 YFSETQ. CDR3 nucleotide sequence: TGCGCCAGCACCTCAGGGGGGCTTTTCGAGGGGAACTATGGCTACACCTTC. Translating gives CASTSGGLFEGNYGYTF.

The J gene is TRBJ2-7, the V gene TRBV29-1; 8 bases agree with TRBD1. Germline values: CDR1 SQVTM, CDR2 ANQGSEA. The CDR3 runs 16 residues. Trimming took 1 base from V and 4 from J; bases not matched to a gene: 12. This CDR3 reads CSVEGAPRDRPYEQYF. For the CDR3, the DNA is TGCAGCGTTGAAGGGGCTCCCCGGGACAGGCCATACGAGCAGTACTTC.

This clone was observed a handful of times. V and J are TRBV5-5 and TRBJ1-6; no reliable D call. CDR3 length: 15 amino acids. Per germline, CDR1 SGHKS and CDR2 YYEKEE (reference sequence). V was shortened by 4 bases and J by 6 bases, with 14 bases between the two germline ends. The CDR3 protein is CASSPGPTGNSPLHF. CDR3 bases: TGTGCCAGCAGCCCCGGCCCCACGGGTAATTCACCCCTCCACTTT.

The rearrangement joins TRBV7-2 to TRBJ2-1; D gene uncertain. CDR3 length equals 15 residues. CDR1 is SGHTA and CDR2 is FQGNSA in the germline V gene. V was shortened by 0 bases and J by 3 bases, with 9 bases between the two germline ends. The CDR3 here is CASSLAWSHYNEQFF. CDR3 DNA: TGTGCCAGCAGCTTAGCCTGGAGTCACTACAATGAGCAGTTCTTC.

J is TRBJ2-1 and V is TRBV7-9, with 12 bases lining up with TRBD2. Germline V lookup: CDR1 SEHNR, CDR2 FQNEAQ (reference sequence). Trimming removed 2 bases from V and 7 bases from J; junction bases left unmatched: 9. The CDR3 sequence is 17 residues long. As DNA, the CDR3 is TGTGCCAGCAGCTTAAGGGCTAGCGGGAGGGCGGGTAATGAGCAGTTCTTC. As protein: CASSLRASGRAGNEQFF. Based on the CDR3 plus reference TRBV7-9 and TRBJ2-1, the full variable domain is DTGVSQNPRHKITKRGQNVTFRCDPISEHNRLYWYRQTLGQGPEFLTYFQNEAQLEKSRLLSDRFSAERPKGSFSTLEIQRTEQGDSAMYLCASSLRASGRAGNEQFFGPGTRLTVL.

This clone has just a few counts. This chain links TRBV28 with TRBJ1-5; 7 nucleotides agree with TRBD1. CDR1 is MDHEN and CDR2 is SYDVKM in the germline V gene. The CDR3 loop spans 13 amino acids. Trimming at V came to 5 bases and at J to 5 bases, leaving 3 bases not matched to a gene. The CDR3 loop reads CASSGDRHQPQHF. In DNA form, the CDR3 reads TGTGCCAGCAGTGGGGACAGACATCAGCCCCAGCATTTT.

The V and J genes are TRBV7-2 and TRBJ1-6; 10 bases line up with TRBD1. With 4 bases clipped from V and 13 bases from J, the junction kept 10 bases outside the gene matches. This CDR3 is 15 amino acids long. Looked up from germline, CDR1 is SGHTA and CDR2 is FQGNSA. The CDR3 DNA sequence: TGTGCCAGCAGCTCGTCCGGGACAGGGGCGTTGCCCCTCCACTTT. Protein sequence: CASSSSGTGALPLHF. The complete variable domain, with remaining parts taken from reference TRBV7-2 and TRBJ1-6, reads GAGVSQSPSNKVTEKGKDVELRCDPISGHTALYWYRQSLGQGLEFLIYFQGNSAPDKSGLPSDRFSAERTGGSVSTLTIQRTQQEDSAVYLCASSSSGTGALPLHFGNGTRLTVT.

The gene calls are TRBV5-4 and TRBJ2-3, with 9 nucleotides matching TRBD2. The germline V gene encodes CDR1 SGHNT and CDR2 YYREEE (reference sequence). Germline trimming cut 0 bases from V and 6 bases from J; bases unmatched to any gene: 11. The CDR3 is 17 residues long. The CDR3 DNA reads TGTGCCAGCAGCTTGGGGGGGCAAGGCGGGAGGGCTGATACGCAGTATTTT. Translation: CASSLGGQGGRADTQYF.

The chain recombines TRBV19 with TRBJ1-4; no clear D gene. Germline loops: CDR1 LNHDA, CDR2 SQIVND (reference sequence). The V gene lost 4 bases and the J gene lost 0 bases, with 12 bases spanning the gap. CDR3 length: 16 amino acids. CDR3 in DNA: TGTGCCAGTAGTAACCCCAGAGGGTCAACTAATGAAAAACTGTTTTTT. Translated: CASSNPRGSTNEKLFF.

This clone was picked up one time. The chain is built from TRBV9 and TRBJ1-6, with D perhaps TRBD1 (6 bases). The V and J ends lost 6 bases and 0 bases respectively, with 13 bases between them. The CDR3 sequence is 16 residues long. In germline, CDR1 is SGDLS, CDR2 YYNGEE. As DNA, the CDR3 is TGTGCCAGCACCCCCAGGGGTAGCTCCTATAATTCACCCCTCCACTTT. Translated, it gives CASTPRGSSYNSPLHF.

The CDR3 loop is CASSIWGGEKLFF. The CDR3 DNA sequence: TGTGCCAGTAGTATATGGGGAGGTGAAAAACTGTTTTTT. The chain carries TRBV19 and TRBJ1-4, with no clear D. This CDR3 comprises 13 residues. Germline V gives CDR1 LNHDA, CDR2 SQIVND (reference sequence). Trimming took 2 bases from V and 7 from J, leaving 8 bases between them.

The genes are TRBV9 and TRBJ1-2, with a weak D call TRBD1 (6 bases). Between the trimmed V and J ends, which lost 0 bases and 4 bases, there was a span of 10 bases. This CDR3 region has 14 residues. Germline CDR1 and CDR2: SGDLS and YYNGEE. The CDR3 loop reads CASSVAQDSYGYTF. The CDR3 nucleotides read TGTGCCAGCAGCGTAGCTCAGGACAGCTATGGCTACACCTTC.

The gene calls are TRBV30 and TRBJ1-2; 11 bases are a match to TRBD1. This CDR3 contains 14 residues. J gave up 4 bases and V 5 bases, and 6 bases lay outside the gene matches. Per the germline V gene, CDR1 is GTSNPN and CDR2 is SVGIG (reference sequence). CDR3 loop: CAWAGTGGFYGYTF. CDR3 DNA sequence: TGTGCCTGGGCCGGGACAGGGGGATTCTATGGCTACACCTTC.